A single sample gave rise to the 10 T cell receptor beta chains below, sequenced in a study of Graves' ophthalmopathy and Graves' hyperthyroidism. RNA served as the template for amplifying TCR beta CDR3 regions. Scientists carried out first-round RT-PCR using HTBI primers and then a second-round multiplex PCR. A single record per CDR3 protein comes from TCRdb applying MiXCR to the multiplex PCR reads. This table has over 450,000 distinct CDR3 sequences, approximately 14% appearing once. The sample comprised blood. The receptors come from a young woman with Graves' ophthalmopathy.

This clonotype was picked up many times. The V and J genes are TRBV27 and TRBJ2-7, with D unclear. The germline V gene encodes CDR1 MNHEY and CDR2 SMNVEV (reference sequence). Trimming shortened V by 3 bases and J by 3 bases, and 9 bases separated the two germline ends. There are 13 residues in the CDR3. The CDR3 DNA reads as TGTGCCAGCAGTTTTAGGATTAGCTACGAGCAGTACTTC. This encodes CASSFRISYEQYF.

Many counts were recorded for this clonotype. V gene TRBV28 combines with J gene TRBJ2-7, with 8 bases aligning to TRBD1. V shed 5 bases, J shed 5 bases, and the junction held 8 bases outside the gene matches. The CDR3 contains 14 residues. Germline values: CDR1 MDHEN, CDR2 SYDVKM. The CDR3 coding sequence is TGTGCCAGCAGTACACGGACAGGGATGAACGAGCAGTACTTC. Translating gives CASSTRTGMNEQYF.

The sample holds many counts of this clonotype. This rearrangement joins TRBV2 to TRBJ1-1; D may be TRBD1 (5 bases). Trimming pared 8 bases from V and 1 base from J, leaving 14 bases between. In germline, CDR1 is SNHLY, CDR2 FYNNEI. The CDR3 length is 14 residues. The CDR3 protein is CASASGRANTEAFF. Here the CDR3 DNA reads TGTGCCAGCGCCTCGGGCAGGGCGAACACTGAAGCTTTCTTT.

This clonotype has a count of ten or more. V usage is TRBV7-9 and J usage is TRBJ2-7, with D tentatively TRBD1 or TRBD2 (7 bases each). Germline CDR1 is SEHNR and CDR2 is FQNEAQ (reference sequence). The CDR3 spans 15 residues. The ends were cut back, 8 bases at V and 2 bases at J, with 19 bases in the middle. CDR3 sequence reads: CASGIGTAGTYEQYF. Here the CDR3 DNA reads TGTGCCAGCGGAATCGGGACAGCGGGAACCTACGAGCAGTACTTC.

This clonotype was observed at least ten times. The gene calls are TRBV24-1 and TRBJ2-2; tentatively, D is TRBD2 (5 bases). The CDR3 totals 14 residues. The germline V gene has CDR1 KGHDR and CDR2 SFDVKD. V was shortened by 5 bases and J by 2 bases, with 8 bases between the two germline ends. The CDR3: CATSVEGNTGELFF. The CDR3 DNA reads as TGTGCCACCAGTGTTGAGGGAAACACCGGGGAGCTGTTTTTT.

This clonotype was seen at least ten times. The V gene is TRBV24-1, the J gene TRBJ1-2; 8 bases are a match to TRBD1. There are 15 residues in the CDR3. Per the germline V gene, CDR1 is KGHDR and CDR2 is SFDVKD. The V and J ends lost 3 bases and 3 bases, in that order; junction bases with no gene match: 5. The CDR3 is CATSDRQGSDYGYTF. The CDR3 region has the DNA TGTGCCACCAGTGATCGACAGGGGAGTGACTATGGCTACACCTTC.

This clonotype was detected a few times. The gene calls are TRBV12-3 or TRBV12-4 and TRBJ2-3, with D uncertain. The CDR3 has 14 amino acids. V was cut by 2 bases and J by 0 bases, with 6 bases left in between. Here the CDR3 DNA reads TGTGCCAGCAGTTTATCCGGGAGCACAGATACGCAGTATTTT. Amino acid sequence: CASSLSGSTDTQYF.

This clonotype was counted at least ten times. In nucleotides, the CDR3 is TGTGCCAGCAGCACGGGGACAGCAATAGTGTTTAACTATGGCTACACCTTC. Its protein is CASSTGTAIVFNYGYTF. This chain joins TRBV2 and TRBJ1-2, with 7 bases that match TRBD1. V was pared by 6 bases and J by 1 base, with 14 bases of the junction left unmatched. The CDR3 runs 17 residues. Germline values: CDR1 SNHLY, CDR2 FYNNEI.

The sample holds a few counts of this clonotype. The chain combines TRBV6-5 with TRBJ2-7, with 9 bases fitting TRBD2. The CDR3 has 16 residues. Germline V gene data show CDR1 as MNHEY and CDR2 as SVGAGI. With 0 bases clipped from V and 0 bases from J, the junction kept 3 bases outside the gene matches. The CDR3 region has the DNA TGTGCCAGCAGTTACTCTGGCGGGAGGGCCTCCTACGAGCAGTACTTC. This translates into CASSYSGGRASYEQYF.

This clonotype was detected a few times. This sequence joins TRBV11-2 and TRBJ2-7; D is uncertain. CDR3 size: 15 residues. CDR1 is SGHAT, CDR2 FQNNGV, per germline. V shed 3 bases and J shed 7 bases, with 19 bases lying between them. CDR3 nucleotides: TGTGCCAGCAGCTTTTTCCTAGGAGAAAAAGGGGAGCAGTACTTC. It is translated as CASSFFLGEKGEQYF.